Each of the 10 T cell receptor beta chains below was sequenced from the same sample in a study of cytomegalovirus exposure and HLA in healthy donors. The PCR made use of 60 Vbeta and 13 Jbeta primers. The protocol was immunoSEQ multiplex PCR, while the TCRdb copy is restricted to in-frame clones and leaves out a portion. The repertoire has hundreds of thousands of clones, approximately 80% of them found once; the top ten carry about 3%. The sequencing sample was made of PBMCs. All receptors come from a man younger than 40 in good health and CMV-seronegative.

The genes are TRBV7-6 and TRBJ2-2; D remains ambiguous. There are 16 residues in the CDR3. Germline-derived CDR1 and CDR2 are SGHVS and FNYEAQ. The V and J ends lost 1 base and 3 bases respectively, with 12 bases between them. This chain's CDR3 is CASSLVASEDTGELFF. As DNA, the CDR3 is TGTGCCAGCAGCTTAGTCGCGTCCGAAGACACCGGGGAGCTGTTTTTT.

The chain employs TRBV4-1 and TRBJ2-2, with D perhaps TRBD2 (6 bases). The ends were cut back, 0 bases at V and 8 bases at J, with 10 bases in the middle. The CDR3 has 14 residues. The V gene's germline CDR1 is MGHRA and CDR2 YSYEKL. CDR3 nucleotides: TGCGCCAGCAGCCAAGATCGGGGGTGGGGGGAGCTGTTTTTT. It specifies CASSQDRGWGELFF.

This chain joins TRBV28 and TRBJ1-2; 8 bases agree with TRBD1. The CDR3 has 13 amino acids. Germline V lookup: CDR1 MDHEN, CDR2 SYDVKM. V lost 6 bases, J lost 9 bases, and 9 bases stayed unmatched. For the CDR3, the DNA is TGTGCCAGCAGCCCCCAGGGGGCGCCGAGCTACACCTTC. Its translation is CASSPQGAPSYTF.

The chain is built from TRBV5-1 and TRBJ2-7; 13 bases map to TRBD2. This CDR3 comprises 16 residues. The V gene's germline CDR1 is SGHRS and CDR2 YFSETQ. The ends lost 3 bases at V and 6 bases at J; junction bases unmatched: 9. CDR3 in amino acids: CASSSGLAGATTEQYF. The DNA of the CDR3 is TGCGCCAGCAGCTCCGGACTAGCGGGGGCAACTACCGAGCAGTACTTC. The full variable domain, in which reference TRBV5-1 and TRBJ2-7 provide the parts outside the CDR3, is KAGVTQTPRYLIKTRGQQVTLSCSPISGHRSVSWYQQTPGQGLQFLFEYFSETQRNKGNFPGRFSGRQFSNSRSEMNVSTLELGDSALYLCASSSGLAGATTEQYFGPGTRLTVT.

The chain couples TRBV7-8 to TRBJ2-5; D unresolved. Per the germline V gene, CDR1 is SGHVS and CDR2 is FQNEAQ. Trimming took off 5 bases at V and 5 bases at J, with 21 bases between the two ends. This CDR3 spans 16 amino acids. Here the CDR3 reads CASSPAVPTSGETQYF. In nucleotides, the CDR3 is TGTGCCAGCAGCCCCGCCGTCCCTACCTCCGGGGAGACCCAGTACTTC.

This clone came up a few times. The chain recombines TRBV7-3 with TRBJ2-3, with 7 bases identical to TRBD1. With V trimmed by 5 bases and J by 2 bases, 4 bases remained unmatched. In germline, CDR1 is SGHTA, CDR2 FQGTGA. The CDR3 length is 14 residues. Here the CDR3 DNA reads TGTGCCAGCAGCCTAGGACAGGCCACAGATACGCAGTATTTT. As protein: CASSLGQATDTQYF.

The chain uses TRBV28 and TRBJ1-5; D is unclear. Trimming left V 3 bases short and J 5 bases short, with 17 bases between. Germline V CDR1 and CDR2: MDHEN, SYDVKM. The CDR3 length is 16 residues. The CDR3 sequence: CASSFPDKVPDQPQHF. The CDR3 coding sequence is TGTGCCAGCAGTTTTCCCGACAAGGTGCCCGATCAGCCCCAGCATTTT.

The chain joins TRBV5-6 to TRBJ1-2; D gene ambiguous. The CDR3 is 15 residues long. The V end lost 1 base, the J end lost 0 bases, and 10 bases lay between the germline ends. Looked up from germline, CDR1 is SGHDT and CDR2 is YYEEEE. CDR3 sequence reads: CASSLMTRSNYGYTF. Here the CDR3 DNA reads TGTGCCAGCAGCTTGATGACACGTTCTAACTATGGCTACACCTTC.

The V and J genes are TRBV7-9 and TRBJ1-4; a weak D match, TRBD1 (6 bases). Germline V CDR1 and CDR2: SEHNR, FQNEAQ (reference sequence). This CDR3 is built from 16 residues. V was pared by 5 bases and J by 5 bases, with 18 bases between. DNA of the CDR3: TGTGCCAGCAGCCCTCGCTCCCCGGGACACAATGAAAAACTGTTTTTT. Translation gives CASSPRSPGHNEKLFF.

A single count supports this clone. The DNA of the CDR3 is TGCGCCAGCAGCTTGGCGGGAGGCTCGGAGCAGTACTTC. This sequence encodes CASSLAGGSEQYF. This sequence joins TRBV5-1 and TRBJ2-7; 7 bases map to TRBD2. V dropped 0 bases and J dropped 7; count of bases not matched to a gene: 4. This CDR3 comprises 13 residues. The germline V gene has CDR1 SGHRS and CDR2 YFSETQ.